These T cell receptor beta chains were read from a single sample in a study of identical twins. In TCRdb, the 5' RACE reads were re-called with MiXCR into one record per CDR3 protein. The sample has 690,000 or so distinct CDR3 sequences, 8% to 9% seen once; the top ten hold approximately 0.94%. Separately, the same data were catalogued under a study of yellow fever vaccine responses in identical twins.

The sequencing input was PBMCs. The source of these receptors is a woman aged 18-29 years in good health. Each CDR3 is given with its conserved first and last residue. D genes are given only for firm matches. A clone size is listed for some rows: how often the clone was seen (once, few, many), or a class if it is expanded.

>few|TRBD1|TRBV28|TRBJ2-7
TGTGCCAGCTATACCCGGTCCGGGACAGGGGTCTACGAGCAGTACTTC
CASYTRSGTGVYEQYF
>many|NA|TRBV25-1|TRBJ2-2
TGTGCCAGCGGGGGGCTAGGGAACACCGGGGAGCTGTTTTTT
CASGGLGNTGELFF
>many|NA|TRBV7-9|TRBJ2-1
TGTGCCAGCAGCTTAGATCTGCGGAGACATGAGCAGTTCTTC
CASSLDLRRHEQFF
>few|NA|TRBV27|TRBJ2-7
TGTGCCAGCAGGGGAGGTGGTCGACCGCTGTACGAGCAGTACTTC
CASRGGGRPLYEQYF
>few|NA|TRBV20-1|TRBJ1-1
TGCAGTGCTAGAGATGCAGAGCCCCTGAACACTGAAGCTTTCTTT
CSARDAEPLNTEAFF
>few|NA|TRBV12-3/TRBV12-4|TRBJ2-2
TGTGCCAGCACCTTCAGGGGCGGGTCCGGGGAGCTGTTTTTT
CASTFRGGSGELFF
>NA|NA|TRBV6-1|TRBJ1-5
TGTGCCAGCAGGGGCGACACGGACAATCAGCCCCAGCATTTT
CASRGDTDNQPQHF
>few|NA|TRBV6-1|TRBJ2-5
TGTGCCAGCAGGTCCGGGGGTAACCAAGAGACCCAGTACTTC
CASRSGGNQETQYF
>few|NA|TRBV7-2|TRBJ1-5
TGTGCCAGCAGCTTAGCGCCAAGTCAGCCCCAGCATTTT
CASSLAPSQPQHF
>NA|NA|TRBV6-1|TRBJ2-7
TGTGCCAGCAGTGATATTGGCGGAGGGGCCTACGAGCAGTACTTC
CASSDIGGGAYEQYF
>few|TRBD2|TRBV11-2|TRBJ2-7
TGTGCCAGCAGCGGCGGGGCTAGCGGGAGCTCCTACGAGCAGTACTTC
CASSGGASGSSYEQYF
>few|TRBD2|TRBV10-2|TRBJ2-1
TGCGCCAGCAGTGAGGCGGGACTAGTCTACAATGAGCAGTTCTTC
CASSEAGLVYNEQFF
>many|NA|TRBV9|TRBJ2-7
TGTGCCAGCAGCCGGTCTGGATGGGACTACGAGCAGTACTTC
CASSRSGWDYEQYF
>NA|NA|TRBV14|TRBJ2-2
TGTGCCAGCAGCCAAGTTTCGGGTAACACCGGGGAGCTGTTTTTT
CASSQVSGNTGELFF
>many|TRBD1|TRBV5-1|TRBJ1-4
TGCGCCAGCAGCGCGGGACAGGGGAACGAAAAACTGTTTTTT
CASSAGQGNEKLFF
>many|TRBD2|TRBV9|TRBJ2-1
TGTGCCAGCAGCGTAGCGGGGGGGGCTAGGAATGAGCAGTTCTTC
CASSVAGGARNEQFF
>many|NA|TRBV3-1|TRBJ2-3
TGTGCCAGCAGCGCCCGGGACCACACAGATACGCAGTATTTT
CASSARDHTDTQYF
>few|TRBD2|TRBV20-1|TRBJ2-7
TGCAGTGCTGGGGGGACTAGCGGCTCCTACGAGCAGTACTTC
CSAGGTSGSYEQYF
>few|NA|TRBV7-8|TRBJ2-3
TGTGCCAGCAGCTTAGCGCTCGGGAGTAGCACAGATACGCAGTATTTT
CASSLALGSSTDTQYF
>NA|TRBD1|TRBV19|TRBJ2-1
TGTGCCAGTAGTATGGGACAGGACTTCTCCTACAATGAGCAGTTCTTC
CASSMGQDFSYNEQFF
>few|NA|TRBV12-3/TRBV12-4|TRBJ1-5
TGTGCCAGCAGTTTTAAGGGCTCAAATCAGCCCCAGCATTTT
CASSFKGSNQPQHF
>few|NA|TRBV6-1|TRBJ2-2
TGTGCCAGCAGCCCCGAGGGTCCTATCCCCGCCGGGGAGCTGTTTTTT
CASSPEGPIPAGELFF
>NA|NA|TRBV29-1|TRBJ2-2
TGCAGCGTTGAAGCTACGAACACCGGGGAGCTGTTTTTT
CSVEATNTGELFF
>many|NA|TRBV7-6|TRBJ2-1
TGTGCCAGCCAAACTAGGACCCACGACAATGAGCAGTTCTTC
CASQTRTHDNEQFF
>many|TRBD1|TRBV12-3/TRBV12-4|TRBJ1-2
TGTGCCAGCAGTTCGGGACAGGGTGGCGGCTACACCTTC
CASSSGQGGGYTF
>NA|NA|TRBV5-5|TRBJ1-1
TGTGCCAGCAGCACGCCAGGGCATACTGAAGCTTTCTTT
CASSTPGHTEAFF
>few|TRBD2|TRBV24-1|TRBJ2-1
TGTGCCACCAGTGATCTGACTAGCGGACCATACAATGAGCAGTTCTTC
CATSDLTSGPYNEQFF
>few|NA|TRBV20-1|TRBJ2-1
TGCAGTGCCCATTCATCGGGACACATCTCCTACAATGAGCAGTTCTTC
CSAHSSGHISYNEQFF
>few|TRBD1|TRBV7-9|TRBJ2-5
TGTGCCAGCAGACCCCCGGGACAGGGTAGGGAGACCCAGTACTTC
CASRPPGQGRETQYF
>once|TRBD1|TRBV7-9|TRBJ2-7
TGTGCCAGCAGCTCCCAGATTGACAGGGGCTACGAGCAGTACTTC
CASSSQIDRGYEQYF
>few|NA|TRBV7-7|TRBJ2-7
TGTGCTAGCAGCCGGGCCACGTTGTCCTACGAGCAGTACTTC
CASSRATLSYEQYF
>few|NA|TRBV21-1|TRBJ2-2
TGTGCCAGCAGCAAATTGACAGGGGGCGGGAACACCGGGGAGCTGTTTTTT
CASSKLTGGGNTGELFF
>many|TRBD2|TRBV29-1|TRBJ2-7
TGCAGCGTTTATACGGGAACTAGCGGGAGACCCAGCTCCTACGAGCAGTACTTC
CSVYTGTSGRPSSYEQYF
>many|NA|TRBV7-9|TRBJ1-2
TGTGCCAGCAGCTTAGACGGAATAGGTTACACCTTC
CASSLDGIGYTF
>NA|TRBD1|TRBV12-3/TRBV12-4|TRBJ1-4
TGTGCCAGCAGTACCCCGGCAGGGGGTAATGAAAAACTGTTTTTT
CASSTPAGGNEKLFF